The 2 T cell receptor beta chains below come from one sample, sequenced in a study of blood T cells in healthy people across ages. A second about 6 to 11 cycle PCR used barcoded and J-beta primers. One entry per CDR3 protein, called by TCRdb with MiXCR from the 5' RACE reads. This repertoire shows about 1.5 million distinct CDR3 sequences, 42% found once; its top ten account for 4%. Sequencing used blood. The receptor source for this set is a woman aged 18-30 years in good health.

This chain joins TRBV27 and TRBJ2-1, with D perhaps TRBD1 or TRBD2 (5 bases each). Trimming left V 1 base short and J 5 bases short, with 18 bases between. Germline-derived CDR1 and CDR2 are MNHEY and SMNVEV (reference sequence). The CDR3 spans 17 residues. The CDR3 DNA follows: TGTGCCAGCAGTTTATTTTCTCTCGGCAGGGAGAACAATGAGCAGTTCTTC. Amino acid sequence: CASSLFSLGRENNEQFF.

V usage is TRBV20-1 and J usage is TRBJ2-7, with D perhaps TRBD1 (5 bases). The CDR3 is 14 amino acids. Germline CDR1 reads DFQATT; CDR2 reads SNEGSKA (reference sequence). With 4 bases removed from V and 0 bases from J, the gap between germline ends came to 13 bases. This CDR3 is CSATQRQTSYEQYF. The CDR3 region has the DNA TGCAGTGCTACACAGAGACAGACCTCCTACGAGCAGTACTTC.